This note documents a single TCR beta chain sequence. Use of 60 Vbeta and 13 Jbeta primers characterized the PCR. This table comes from immunoSEQ multiplex PCR, and its TCRdb copy is limited to in-frame clones, with some not included. This table holds 150,000 or so clones, approximately 85% found once. The data derive from a study of cytomegalovirus exposure and HLA in healthy donors. V shed 0 bases and J shed 2 bases, with 12 bases lying between them. The CDR3 is made up of 16 amino acids. Germline V gives CDR1 SGDLS, CDR2 YYNGEE. V usage is TRBV9 and J usage is TRBJ1-5; the D is unclear. The sequenced material came from PBMCs. The clonotype comes from a man aged 18 to 30 in good health and CMV-seropositive. The CDR3 DNA reads as TGTGCCAGCAGCGTAGGACCGAACGGGGGCAATCAGCCCCAGCATTTT. Translated: CASSVGPNGGNQPQHF. Together with reference TRBV9 and TRBJ1-5, the CDR3 gives the full variable domain: DSGVTQTPKHLITATGQRVTLRCSPRSGDLSVYWYQQSLDQGLQFLIQYYNGEERAKGNILERFSAQQFPDLHSELNLSSLELGDSALYFCASSVGPNGGNQPQHFGDGTRLSIL.